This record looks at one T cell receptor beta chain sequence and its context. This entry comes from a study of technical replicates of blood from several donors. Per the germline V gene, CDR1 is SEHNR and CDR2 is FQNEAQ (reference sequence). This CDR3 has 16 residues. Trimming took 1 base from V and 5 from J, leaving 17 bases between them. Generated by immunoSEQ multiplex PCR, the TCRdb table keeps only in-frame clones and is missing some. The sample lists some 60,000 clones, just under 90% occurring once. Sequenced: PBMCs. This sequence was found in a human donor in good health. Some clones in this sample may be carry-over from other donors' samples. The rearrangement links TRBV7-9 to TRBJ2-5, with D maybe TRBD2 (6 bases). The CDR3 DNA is TGTGCCAGCAGCTTAGTTGGGGAGGTGGCGTTGGAGACCCAGTACTTC. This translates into CASSLVGEVALETQYF.